The rows below give T cell receptor beta chains drawn from one sample of a study of T cells in Graves' hyperthyroidism and ophthalmopathy. One entry per CDR3 protein, called by TCRdb with MiXCR from the multiplex PCR reads. The table lists 600,000 to 750,000 distinct CDR3 sequences, roughly 17% of them singletons. Input material: blood. These receptors were collected from a man in his forties or fifties with Graves' hyperthyroidism. CDR3s include the opening cysteine and the closing phenylalanine or tryptophan. D genes are given only for firm matches. Expanded clones are given a class, and other clones once, few, many or no size at all.

d_call j_call clone_size v_call cdr3_aa cdr3_nt
NA TRBJ1-1 many TRBV2 CASSVPRGNTEAFF TGTGCCAGCAGTGTCCCAAGGGGGAACACTGAAGCTTTCTTT
NA TRBJ2-1 few TRBV28 CASTLPGAWDEQFF TGTGCCAGCACTTTACCCGGGGCCTGGGATGAGCAGTTCTTC
TRBD1 TRBJ2-7 NA TRBV2 CASNPPGQGATGEQYF TGTGCCAGCAATCCTCCGGGACAGGGGGCAACCGGGGAGCAGTACTTC
NA TRBJ2-3 many TRBV19 CASSIGTVQSDTQYF TGTGCCAGTAGTATCGGGACCGTTCAGTCAGATACGCAGTATTTT
TRBD2 TRBJ2-7 few TRBV29-1 CSVKGTSGEGIAYEQYF TGCAGCGTTAAAGGGACTAGCGGAGAGGGTATAGCCTACGAGCAGTACTTC
NA TRBJ2-5 few TRBV29-1 CSVSLETQYF TGCAGCGTCTCCTTGGAGACCCAGTACTTC
TRBD2 TRBJ2-3 many TRBV27 CASSFRGRAPTQYF TGTGCCAGCAGTTTTCGCGGGAGGGCCCCTACGCAGTATTTT
NA TRBJ2-1 few TRBV5-1 CASSLVPGDPYNEQFF TGCGCCAGCAGCTTGGTCCCGGGAGACCCCTACAATGAGCAGTTCTTC
TRBD1 TRBJ1-2 many TRBV28 CASSPRVPGQGLEEGGYTF TGTGCCAGCAGTCCCAGGGTGCCGGGACAGGGCCTTGAGGAAGGCGGCTACACCTTC
TRBD2 TRBJ2-1 few TRBV19 CASSKRAGVSYNEQFF TGTGCCAGTAGTAAGCGAGCGGGAGTCTCCTACAATGAGCAGTTCTTC
TRBD1 TRBJ2-3 many TRBV27 CASSRRQGPTDTQYF TGTGCCAGCAGTAGACGACAGGGTCCCACAGATACGCAGTATTTT
NA TRBJ1-6 NA TRBV6-5 CASSYSPDPGIDSPLHF TGTGCCAGCAGTTACTCGCCGGACCCAGGGATTGATTCACCCCTCCACTTT
NA TRBJ2-7 NA TRBV2 CASGDRGVYEQYF TGTGCCAGCGGGGACCGAGGGGTTTACGAGCAGTACTTC
NA TRBJ2-1 many TRBV10-3 CAISESRGPYNEQFF TGTGCCATCAGTGAGTCTAGGGGCCCCTACAATGAGCAGTTCTTC
NA TRBJ2-5 many TRBV7-9 CASSLGVAEETQYF TGTGCCAGCAGCTTAGGGGTTGCGGAAGAGACCCAGTACTTC
NA TRBJ2-1 NA TRBV3-1 CASSRRDQATNEQFF TGTGCCAGCAGCCGCAGAGACCAGGCTACCAATGAGCAGTTCTTC
NA TRBJ2-1 many TRBV28 CATTLYPTVPYNEQFF TGTGCCACCACTCTCTACCCTACGGTCCCTTACAATGAGCAGTTCTTC
NA TRBJ1-1 many TRBV3-1 CASSQTENEAFF TGTGCCAGCAGCCAAACGGAAAATGAAGCTTTCTTT
NA TRBJ1-1 many TRBV20-1 CSARDIMNTEAFF TGCAGTGCTAGAGATATCATGAACACTGAAGCTTTCTTT
TRBD1 TRBJ2-1 NA TRBV4-1 CASSQEPRTGGGEQFF TGCGCCAGCAGCCAGGAACCCCGGACAGGGGGAGGTGAGCAGTTCTTC
NA TRBJ2-7 NA TRBV18 CASSSTGASSSYEQYF TGTGCCAGTTCGTCGACCGGGGCCTCCTCCTCCTACGAGCAGTACTTC
NA TRBJ2-1 many TRBV27 CASSLSAERVQFF TGTGCCAGCAGTTTATCGGCAGAGAGGGTGCAGTTCTTC
TRBD2 TRBJ2-7 many TRBV11-1 CASSWTSEHYEQYF TGTGCCAGCAGCTGGACTAGCGAACACTACGAGCAGTACTTC
NA TRBJ2-3 many TRBV6-2/TRBV6-3 CASSYSMSTDTQYF TGTGCCAGCAGTTACTCGATGAGCACAGATACGCAGTATTTT
TRBD2 TRBJ2-7 NA TRBV20-1 CSAQRGSEEQYF TGCAGTGCTCAGCGGGGGTCGGAGGAGCAGTACTTC
NA TRBJ2-2 many TRBV24-1 CATSDLRGQGGTGELFF TGTGCCACCAGTGATTTGCGGGGTCAGGGCGGCACCGGGGAGCTGTTTTTT
TRBD2 TRBJ2-5 many TRBV28 CASSLRTSGETQYF TGTGCCAGCAGTTTACGGACTAGCGGAGAGACCCAGTACTTC
NA TRBJ1-6 many TRBV24-1 CATSDGGYNSPLHF TGTGCCACCAGTGATGGCGGATATAATTCACCCCTCCACTTT
TRBD1 TRBJ2-2 few TRBV24-1 CATSEAQGAAGELFF TGTGCCACCAGTGAGGCCCAGGGGGCCGCCGGGGAGCTGTTTTTT
NA TRBJ2-7 few TRBV2 CASSEWRAYEQYF TGTGCCAGCAGTGAATGGCGCGCCTACGAGCAGTACTTC
NA TRBJ1-5 many TRBV2 CASRTDGGSSNQPQHF TGTGCCAGCAGAACTGATGGGGGTTCGAGCAATCAGCCCCAGCATTTT
TRBD1 TRBJ2-2 few TRBV5-5 CASSPEDRPNGELFF TGTGCCAGCAGCCCCGAGGACAGGCCTAACGGGGAGCTGTTTTTT
TRBD1 TRBJ2-4 few TRBV7-9 CASSRDSSPLAKNIQYF TGTGCCAGTAGCCGGGACAGCAGCCCCCTAGCCAAAAACATTCAGTACTTC
NA TRBJ2-7 many TRBV12-3/TRBV12-4 CASSDRDSSSYEQYF TGTGCCAGCAGTGACCGGGACTCGAGCTCCTACGAGCAGTACTTC
NA TRBJ2-7 many TRBV14 CASSQVGTYEQYF TGTGCCAGCAGCCAAGTTGGAACCTACGAGCAGTACTTC
NA TRBJ2-3 few TRBV5-1 CASTQTSSTDTQYF TGCGCCAGCACCCAGACATCTAGCACAGATACGCAGTATTTT
NA TRBJ1-2 few TRBV28 CASSFQDRHNYGYTF TGTGCCAGCAGTTTTCAGGACAGACATAACTATGGCTACACCTTC
TRBD1 TRBJ2-7 few TRBV11-2 CASSLAGDREPSSYEQYF TGTGCCAGCAGCTTAGCTGGGGACAGGGAACCGAGCTCCTACGAGCAGTACTTC
NA TRBJ1-5 NA TRBV4-3 CASSQEVGEQQPQHF TGCGCCAGCAGCCAAGAAGTAGGGGAACAGCAGCCCCAGCATTTT
TRBD1 TRBJ1-1 few TRBV25-1 CASSAIGQANTEAFF TGTGCCAGCAGTGCGATCGGACAGGCGAACACTGAAGCTTTCTTT
TRBD2 TRBJ2-7 few TRBV4-3 CASSQRAGYYEQYF TGCGCCAGCAGCCAACGAGCGGGGTATTACGAGCAGTACTTC
NA TRBJ2-7 many TRBV3-1 CASSQETGYEQYF TGTGCCAGCAGCCAAGAGACCGGGTACGAGCAGTACTTC